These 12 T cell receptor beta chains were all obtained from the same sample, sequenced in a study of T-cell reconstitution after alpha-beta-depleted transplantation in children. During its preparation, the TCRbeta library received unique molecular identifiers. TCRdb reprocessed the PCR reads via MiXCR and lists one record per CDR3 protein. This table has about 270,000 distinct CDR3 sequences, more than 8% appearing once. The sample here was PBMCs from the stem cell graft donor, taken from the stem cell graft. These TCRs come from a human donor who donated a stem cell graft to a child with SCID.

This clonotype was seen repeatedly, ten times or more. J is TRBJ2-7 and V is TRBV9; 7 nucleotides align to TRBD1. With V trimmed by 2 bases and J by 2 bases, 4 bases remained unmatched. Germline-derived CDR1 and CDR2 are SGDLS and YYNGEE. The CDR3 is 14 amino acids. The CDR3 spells CASSVGTETYEQYF. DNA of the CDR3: TGTGCCAGCAGCGTCGGGACAGAAACCTACGAGCAGTACTTC.

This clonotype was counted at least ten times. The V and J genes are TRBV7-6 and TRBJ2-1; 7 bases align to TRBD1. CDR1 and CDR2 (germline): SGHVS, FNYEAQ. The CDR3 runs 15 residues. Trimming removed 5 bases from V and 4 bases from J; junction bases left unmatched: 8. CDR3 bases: TGTGCCAGCAGCCGAGGGGGCAAAAAATACAATGAGCAGTTCTTC. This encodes CASSRGGKKYNEQFF.

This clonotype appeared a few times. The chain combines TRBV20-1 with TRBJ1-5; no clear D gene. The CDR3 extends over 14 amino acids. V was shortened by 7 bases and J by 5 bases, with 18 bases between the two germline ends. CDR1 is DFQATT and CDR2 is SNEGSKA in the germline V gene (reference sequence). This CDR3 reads CSGSRGRTDQPQHF. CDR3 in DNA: TGCAGTGGATCCCGAGGGCGGACGGATCAGCCCCAGCATTTT.

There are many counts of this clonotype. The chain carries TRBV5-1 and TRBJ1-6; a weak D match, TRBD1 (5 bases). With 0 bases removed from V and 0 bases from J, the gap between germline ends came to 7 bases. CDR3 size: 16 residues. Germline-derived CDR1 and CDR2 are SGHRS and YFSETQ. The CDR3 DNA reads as TGCGCCAGCAGCTTGGCCCAGGGCTCCTATAATTCACCCCTCCACTTT. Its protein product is CASSLAQGSYNSPLHF.

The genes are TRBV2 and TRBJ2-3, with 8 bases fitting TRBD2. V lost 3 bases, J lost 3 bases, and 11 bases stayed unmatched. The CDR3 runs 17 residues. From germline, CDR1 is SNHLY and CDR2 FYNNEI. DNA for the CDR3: TGTGCCAGCAGTGACTCAGCGGGGGATGGAGAAACAGATACGCAGTATTTT. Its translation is CASSDSAGDGETDTQYF.

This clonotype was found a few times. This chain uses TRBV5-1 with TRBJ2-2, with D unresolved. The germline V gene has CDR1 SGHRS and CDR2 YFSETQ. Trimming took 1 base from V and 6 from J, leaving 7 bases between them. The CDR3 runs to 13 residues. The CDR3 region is CASSLLLSGELFF. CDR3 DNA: TGCGCCAGCAGCTTGCTCCTCTCCGGGGAGCTGTTTTTT.

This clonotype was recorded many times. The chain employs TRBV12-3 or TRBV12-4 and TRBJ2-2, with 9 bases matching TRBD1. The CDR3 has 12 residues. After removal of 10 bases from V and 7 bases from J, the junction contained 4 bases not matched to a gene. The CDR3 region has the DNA TGTGCCATCGACAGGGGGAACGGGGAGCTGTTTTTT. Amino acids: CAIDRGNGELFF.

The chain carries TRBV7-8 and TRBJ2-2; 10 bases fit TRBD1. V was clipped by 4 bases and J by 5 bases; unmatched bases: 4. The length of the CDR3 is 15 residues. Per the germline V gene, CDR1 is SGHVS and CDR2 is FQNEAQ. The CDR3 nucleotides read TGTGCCAGCAGCTGGGGGACAGGGGAGACCGGGGAGCTGTTTTTT. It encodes CASSWGTGETGELFF.

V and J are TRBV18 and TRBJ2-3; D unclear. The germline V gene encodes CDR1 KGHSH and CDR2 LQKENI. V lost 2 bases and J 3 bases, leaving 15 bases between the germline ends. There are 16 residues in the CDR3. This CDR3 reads CASSPKSMALTDTQYF. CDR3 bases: TGTGCCAGCTCACCAAAGTCGATGGCCCTAACAGATACGCAGTATTTT.

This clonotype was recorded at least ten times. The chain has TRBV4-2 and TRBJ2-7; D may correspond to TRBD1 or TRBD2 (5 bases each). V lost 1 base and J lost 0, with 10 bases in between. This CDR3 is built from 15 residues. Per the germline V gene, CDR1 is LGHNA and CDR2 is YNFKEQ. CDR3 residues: CASSQGVGGSYEQYF. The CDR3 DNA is TGTGCCAGCAGCCAAGGGGTTGGGGGCTCCTACGAGCAGTACTTC.

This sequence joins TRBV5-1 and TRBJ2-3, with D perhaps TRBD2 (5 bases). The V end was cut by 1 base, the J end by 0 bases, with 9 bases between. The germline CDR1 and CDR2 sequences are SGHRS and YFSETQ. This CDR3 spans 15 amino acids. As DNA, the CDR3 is TGCGCCAGCAGCTTGCAAGCGGCTAGCACAGATACGCAGTATTTT. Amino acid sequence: CASSLQAASTDTQYF.

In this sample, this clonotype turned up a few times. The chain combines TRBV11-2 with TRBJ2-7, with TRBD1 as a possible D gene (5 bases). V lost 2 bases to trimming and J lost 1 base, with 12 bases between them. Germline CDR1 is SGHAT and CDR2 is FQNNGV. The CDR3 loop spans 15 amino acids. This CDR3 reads CASSLSSGLSYEQYF. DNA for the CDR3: TGTGCCAGCAGCTTATCTTCAGGGTTGTCCTACGAGCAGTACTTC. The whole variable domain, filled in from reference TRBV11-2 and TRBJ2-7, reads EAGVAQSPRYKIIEKRQSVAFWCNPISGHATLYWYQQILGQGPKLLIQFQNNGVVDDSQLPKDRFSAERLKGVDSTLKIQPAKLEDSAVYLCASSLSSGLSYEQYFGPGTRLTVT.